What follows is one T cell receptor (beta chain) and its context. Its antigen is still unknown. Base qualities are not provided; no much larger clone lies one nucleotide away. At diagnosis, peripheral blood, uninvolved tumor-adjacent lung and tumor were collected and were preserved as a mix of fresh-frozen and FFPE material. For TCR repertoire profiling, blood samples were analyzed as peripheral blood mononuclear cells. The immunoSEQ Assay was used to sequence TCR beta CDR3 regions from DNA. Per the source publication's procedure: T cell density was computed as TCR beta template counts normalized to usable DNA estimated by amplifying housekeeping genes. Richness was estimated using the preseqR package, with extrapolation to 400,000 templates for PBMC samples and to 120,000 templates for tissue samples. Clonality was taken to be one minus Pielou's evenness. To identify tissue-enriched TCRs, differential abundance testing was run on productive amino-acid clonotypes with a minimum total count of 5 and an alpha of 0.1. The Jaccard Index and the Morisita Overlap Index were used to quantify repertoire overlap between compartments. GLIPH grouped TCR beta CDR3s together with public tetramer-defined viral CDR3s, and a viral motif had to include at least three viral sequences and show V-gene enrichment. TCRdb mirrors the immuneACCESS table, restricted to in-frame sequences. Some clones are absent from its copies; in checked studies, under half trace to an unresolved V gene, and the reason for the others is unknown. V and J calls plus clone size are reproduced from that table; the DNA served to infer D and trimming. The sample records about 40,000 clones, 86% of which are singletons. The ten largest make up approximately 6.6% of the sample.

From a lookup of the germline V gene, CDR1 and CDR2 are LGHNA and YSLEER. The CDR3 sequence holds 15 residues, the cysteine and phenylalanine included. The read is trimmed to its CDR3 DNA, 45 bases read in frame from base 1. Trimming removed 3 bases from V and 2 bases from J, leaving 13 bases between the germline ends. The data are from a study of T cells in localized non-small cell lung cancer (dated by TCRdb to between 2020 and 2021). In the study overall: T cell repertoires of hundreds of early-stage NSCLC patients were analyzed, with tumors being compared against uninvolved tumor-adjacent lungs. The mean age of the NSCLC patients was 50 to 85 years, with 120 to 150 men and 95 to 110 women. The cohort comprised around 240 treatment-naïve NSCLC patients with resected, localized lung tumors.

Results the study describes overall, beyond this receptor: Higher blood T cell density associated with longer overall survival, while higher adjacent-lung clonality associated with shorter survival. Since the design was exploratory, TCR variables were selected using unadjusted p-values with no false-discovery rate correction. Because multi-region tumor sequencing was not performed, intratumor heterogeneity could not be ruled out. A median of approximately 50 of the top 100 tumor clones turned up in the paired uninvolved adjacent lung, and approximately 30 of those clones also ranked among the top 100 of that same adjacent lung. Uninvolved tumor-adjacent lung showed the highest T cell clonality, higher than tumor, which suggests more focused antigenic responses in the uninvolved tumor-adjacent lung.

The chain employs TRBV4-3 and TRBJ1-2; the D gene assignment is ambiguous. This TCR was sampled from a man aged 35 to 69 with stage I lung adenocarcinoma. The input for sequencing was peripheral blood, taken before any cancer treatment. The CDR3 sequence is CASSQERNFNYGYTF. In nucleotide form, the sequence is TGCGCCAGCAGCCAGGAACGGAATTTCAACTATGGCTACACCTTC.